This T cell receptor (beta chain) emerged from a study of T cells in Graves' hyperthyroidism and ophthalmopathy. Study summary: It was at initial diagnosis, before any treatment, that peripheral blood was collected. Findings and limits, study-wide: The model made its ophthalmopathy prediction, and onset followed a median roughly 6.5 months later.

This clonotype has ten or more counts. The antigen is unknown. Amplified TCR beta CDR3 regions came from RNA transcripts. The study used the HTBI primer set for a first-round RT-PCR of the TCR CDR3. From the multiplex PCR reads, TCRdb called clonotypes with MiXCR, one entry per CDR3 protein. The sample has nearly 750,000 distinct CDR3 sequences; 35% are singletons. Graves' hyperthyroidism without ophthalmopathy progression within 18 months was termed stable. Trimming took 4 bases from V and 6 from J, leaving 6 bases between them. Germline assignment: CDR1 MNHEY and CDR2 SVGAGI. The CDR3 is 11 residues long.

Sequencing was performed on blood. The genes are TRBV6-5 and TRBJ1-1, with D uncertain. This receptor was identified in a woman aged 40 to 50 with Graves' hyperthyroidism. The CDR3 here is CASSSFAEAFF. DNA for the CDR3: TGTGCCAGCAGTTCGTTCGCTGAAGCTTTCTTT.